This T cell receptor (beta chain) was recovered during a study of cytomegalovirus exposure and HLA in healthy donors. Findings and limits, study-wide: The study carried out a later analysis of TCR beta sequences. It associated approximately 17,000 of them with specific HLA alleles at a false discovery rate of 0.05. Across donors, sequencing depth was assumed by presence/absence analyses to be roughly uniform.

Healthy individuals who donated bone marrow served as the donors. It was with 60 Vbeta and 13 Jbeta primers that the PCR ran. Original processing methods: Unique TCR beta chains numbered roughly 83 million in a later analysis, with around 12 million shared. Here immunoSEQ multiplex PCR was the method, and the copy in TCRdb shows in-frame clones only, minus some. The V and J calls and clone size are taken from that table; D and trimming were inferred from the DNA. The profile shows 150,000 to 200,000 clones, roughly 90% of them singletons. Notes on this clone: Its antigen remains unidentified.

This CDR3 region has 13 residues. Germline V lookup: CDR1 GTSNPN, CDR2 SVGIG (reference sequence). V lost 2 bases and J lost 6, with 12 bases in between. The rearrangement joins TRBV30 to TRBJ2-3, with a tentative D call TRBD2 (6 bases). This receptor was taken from a young woman in good health and CMV-seronegative. The sample comprised PBMCs. The CDR3 here is CAWSRDSGDTQYF. The CDR3 nucleotides read TGTGCCTGGAGTCGGGACTCCGGGGATACGCAGTATTTT. Combining the CDR3 with reference TRBV30 and TRBJ2-3 gives the whole variable domain SQTIHQWPATLVQPVGSPLSLECTVEGTSNPNLYWYRQAAGRGLQLLFYSVGIGQISSEVPQNLSASRPQDRQFILSSKKLLLSDSGFYLCAWSRDSGDTQYFGPGTRLTVL.